This record concerns one TCR beta chain sequence. Its antigen remains unknown. This specimen comes from a study of post-analysis software for immune sequencing data. Study-level points and caveats: Normalized Chao1 diversity was significantly reduced in patients versus controls. Higher frequency in patients than in controls was seen for roughly five TRBV segments, with TRBV5-6, TRBV5-1 and TRBV20-1 among them.

This CDR3 region has 12 residues. Unique molecular identifiers had been added to the TCR beta cDNA libraries. Once about 0.85 to 10 million T cells were used, roughly 500,000 cDNA molecules resulted. Using its own MiXCR run on the PCR reads, TCRdb lists one record per CDR3 protein. The sample records roughly 620,000 distinct CDR3 sequences, roughly 46% being singletons. V usage is TRBV21-1 and J usage is TRBJ1-2; the table's D call TRBD1 went unverified against the DNA. TRBV21-1 has pseudogene status. Sequenced: blood. The origin of this receptor is a girl between 5 and 17 years old with multiple sclerosis. CDR3 DNA: TGTGCCAGCAGCAATGTCGGGGGCGGCTACACCTTC. It encodes CASSNVGGGYTF.